A selection of T cell receptor beta chains follows, all from one sample in a study of CD8 T cells in ankylosing spondylitis. MiXCR, run by TCRdb on the 5' RACE reads, gives a single entry per CDR3 protein. The sample lists about 800,000 distinct CDR3 sequences; approximately 12% were seen once. Source material: blood, either unsorted or a sorted T cell fraction (not recorded which). The source of these receptors is a male donor with ankylosing spondylitis. Both conserved end residues are part of each CDR3. The order of the fields is V gene, D gene, clone size, J gene, CDR3 protein, CDR3 DNA. The D gene is left open where the match is weak. Not every row has a clone size; where given, it reads once, few, many or a size class.

v_call: TRBV7-2
d_call: -
clone_size: once
j_call: TRBJ1-1
cdr3_aa: CASMVRRANTEAFF
cdr3_nt: TGTGCCAGCATGGTGAGACGGGCGAACACTGAAGCTTTCTTT

v_call: TRBV27
d_call: -
clone_size: -
j_call: TRBJ2-7
cdr3_aa: CASSLRGGILSYEQYF
cdr3_nt: TGTGCCAGCAGTTTACGTGGGGGCATCCTTTCCTACGAGCAGTACTTC

v_call: TRBV7-2
d_call: -
clone_size: many
j_call: TRBJ2-7
cdr3_aa: CASSLGLVEQYF
cdr3_nt: TGTGCCAGCAGCTTAGGATTGGTCGAGCAGTACTTC

v_call: TRBV20-1
d_call: -
clone_size: -
j_call: TRBJ1-1
cdr3_aa: CSAAGERGNTEAFF
cdr3_nt: TGCAGTGCGGCCGGCGAGCGAGGGAACACTGAAGCTTTCTTT

v_call: TRBV28
d_call: -
clone_size: few
j_call: TRBJ1-1
cdr3_aa: CASSLGSRVAFF
cdr3_nt: TGTGCCAGCAGTTTAGGGTCCAGGGTGGCTTTCTTT

v_call: TRBV3-1
d_call: -
clone_size: -
j_call: TRBJ1-2
cdr3_aa: CASSQGEGGYTF
cdr3_nt: TGTGCCAGCAGCCAAGGGGAGGGTGGCTACACCTTC

v_call: TRBV3-1
d_call: TRBD1
clone_size: -
j_call: TRBJ2-5
cdr3_aa: CASSPRTGEGETQYF
cdr3_nt: TGTGCCAGCAGCCCTCGGACAGGGGAGGGAGAGACCCAGTACTTC

v_call: TRBV12-3/TRBV12-4
d_call: TRBD1
clone_size: few
j_call: TRBJ1-2
cdr3_aa: CASSFTGTGHGYTF
cdr3_nt: TGTGCCAGCAGTTTTACGGGGACAGGGCATGGCTACACCTTC

v_call: TRBV5-1
d_call: -
clone_size: many
j_call: TRBJ2-7
cdr3_aa: CASLSSLRGGPGEQYF
cdr3_nt: TGCGCCAGCCTTTCGTCCCTCAGGGGGGGGCCGGGAGAGCAGTACTTC

v_call: TRBV10-3
d_call: -
clone_size: -
j_call: TRBJ2-5
cdr3_aa: CAISDRPGAWQETQYF
cdr3_nt: TGTGCCATCAGTGACCGGCCAGGGGCCTGGCAAGAGACCCAGTACTTC

v_call: TRBV7-3
d_call: -
clone_size: -
j_call: TRBJ2-2
cdr3_aa: CASSLSARAAGELFF
cdr3_nt: TGTGCCAGCAGCTTAAGTGCCAGGGCAGCCGGGGAGCTGTTTTTT

v_call: TRBV20-1
d_call: -
clone_size: many
j_call: TRBJ2-1
cdr3_aa: CSARKGHNEQFF
cdr3_nt: TGCAGTGCTAGAAAGGGGCACAATGAGCAGTTCTTC

v_call: TRBV4-1
d_call: TRBD1
clone_size: few
j_call: TRBJ1-1
cdr3_aa: CASSQGGSGTANTEAFF
cdr3_nt: TGCGCCAGCAGCCAGGGCGGTTCGGGGACAGCGAACACTGAAGCTTTCTTT

v_call: TRBV10-3
d_call: TRBD1
clone_size: -
j_call: TRBJ1-2
cdr3_aa: CAIKLDRGVHGYTF
cdr3_nt: TGTGCCATCAAATTGGACAGGGGTGTTCATGGCTACACCTTC

v_call: TRBV6-1
d_call: TRBD1
clone_size: few
j_call: TRBJ1-1
cdr3_aa: CASRPTGEGTEAFF
cdr3_nt: TGTGCCAGCAGACCAACAGGGGAAGGGACTGAAGCTTTCTTT

v_call: TRBV20-1
d_call: TRBD1
clone_size: few
j_call: TRBJ1-3
cdr3_aa: CSATDRVVGTIYF
cdr3_nt: TGCAGTGCTACGGACAGGGTGGTTGGGACCATATATTTT

v_call: TRBV11-2
d_call: TRBD2
clone_size: few
j_call: TRBJ2-5
cdr3_aa: CASSPTGTSGLRQETQYF
cdr3_nt: TGTGCCAGCAGCCCAACCGGGACTAGCGGGTTAAGACAAGAGACCCAGTACTTC

v_call: TRBV3-1
d_call: TRBD2
clone_size: few
j_call: TRBJ2-1
cdr3_aa: CASSLLAGGYHNEQFF
cdr3_nt: TGTGCCAGCAGCCTCCTAGCGGGGGGCTACCACAATGAGCAGTTCTTC

v_call: TRBV7-2
d_call: -
clone_size: few
j_call: TRBJ1-3
cdr3_aa: CASSDYRAQSGNTIYF
cdr3_nt: TGTGCCAGCAGCGATTACAGAGCCCAGTCTGGAAACACCATATATTTT

v_call: TRBV7-3
d_call: TRBD1
clone_size: -
j_call: TRBJ1-2
cdr3_aa: CASSPGTAIGYTF
cdr3_nt: TGTGCCAGCAGCCCCGGGACAGCGATAGGCTACACCTTC

v_call: TRBV28
d_call: -
clone_size: many
j_call: TRBJ2-1
cdr3_aa: CASTDFNEQFF
cdr3_nt: TGTGCCAGCACCGACTTCAATGAGCAGTTCTTC

v_call: TRBV6-1
d_call: -
clone_size: many
j_call: TRBJ2-3
cdr3_aa: CASILGQLTDTQYF
cdr3_nt: TGTGCCAGCATCCTCGGACAGCTCACAGATACGCAGTATTTT

v_call: TRBV6-1
d_call: TRBD1
clone_size: -
j_call: TRBJ1-1
cdr3_aa: CASSSYPGTGAEAFF
cdr3_nt: TGTGCCAGCAGCTCTTATCCCGGGACAGGCGCTGAAGCTTTCTTT

v_call: TRBV5-1
d_call: -
clone_size: many
j_call: TRBJ2-1
cdr3_aa: CASSGPGINEQFF
cdr3_nt: TGCGCCAGCAGCGGGCCCGGGATCAATGAGCAGTTCTTC

v_call: TRBV7-9
d_call: -
clone_size: -
j_call: TRBJ2-2
cdr3_aa: CASSVTGTTNTGELFF
cdr3_nt: TGTGCCAGCAGCGTAACCGGGACAACGAACACCGGGGAGCTGTTTTTT

v_call: TRBV20-1
d_call: -
clone_size: few
j_call: TRBJ1-1
cdr3_aa: CSAADSGDTEAFF
cdr3_nt: TGCAGTGCTGCAGACAGCGGGGACACTGAAGCTTTCTTT

v_call: TRBV4-3
d_call: TRBD1
clone_size: many
j_call: TRBJ2-2
cdr3_aa: CASSQYPGTGRTGELFF
cdr3_nt: TGCGCCAGCAGCCAATACCCCGGGACAGGAAGGACCGGGGAGCTGTTTTTT

v_call: TRBV7-2
d_call: -
clone_size: -
j_call: TRBJ2-2
cdr3_aa: CASSSWRGANTGELFF
cdr3_nt: TGTGCCAGCAGCTCTTGGAGGGGGGCCAACACCGGGGAGCTGTTTTTT

v_call: TRBV5-4
d_call: -
clone_size: few
j_call: TRBJ2-1
cdr3_aa: CASTFGAADNEQFF
cdr3_nt: TGTGCCAGCACTTTCGGCGCAGCCGACAATGAGCAGTTCTTC

v_call: TRBV7-2
d_call: TRBD1
clone_size: -
j_call: TRBJ1-6
cdr3_aa: CASSLQGARNSPLHF
cdr3_nt: TGTGCCAGCAGCTTACAGGGGGCGAGAAATTCACCCCTCCACTTT

v_call: TRBV29-1
d_call: -
clone_size: many
j_call: TRBJ2-2
cdr3_aa: CSAANTGELFF
cdr3_nt: TGCAGCGCTGCAAACACCGGGGAGCTGTTTTTT

v_call: TRBV4-1
d_call: TRBD2
clone_size: -
j_call: TRBJ2-7
cdr3_aa: CASSRLGEGSFEQYF
cdr3_nt: TGCGCCAGCAGCCGACTCGGGGAGGGATCGTTCGAGCAGTACTTC

v_call: TRBV6-6
d_call: -
clone_size: many
j_call: TRBJ1-6
cdr3_aa: CASSPRDSPLHF
cdr3_nt: TGTGCCAGCTCTCCCAGGGATTCACCCCTCCACTTT

v_call: TRBV25-1
d_call: -
clone_size: few
j_call: TRBJ1-2
cdr3_aa: CASSEGGGQIFYGYTF
cdr3_nt: TGTGCCAGCAGTGAAGGGGGAGGACAGATTTTCTATGGCTACACCTTC

v_call: TRBV20-1
d_call: TRBD2
clone_size: many
j_call: TRBJ2-7
cdr3_aa: CSALGGLAGGEQYF
cdr3_nt: TGCAGTGCCCTCGGGGGACTAGCGGGAGGTGAGCAGTACTTC

v_call: TRBV7-9
d_call: -
clone_size: few
j_call: TRBJ1-2
cdr3_aa: CASSLGITYGYTF
cdr3_nt: TGTGCCAGCAGCTTAGGTATAACCTATGGCTACACCTTC

v_call: TRBV9
d_call: -
clone_size: -
j_call: TRBJ2-3
cdr3_aa: CASSAQPWNTQYF
cdr3_nt: TGTGCCAGCAGCGCCCAACCCTGGAATACGCAGTATTTT

v_call: TRBV18
d_call: -
clone_size: -
j_call: TRBJ2-1
cdr3_aa: CASSPPAVNEQFF
cdr3_nt: TGTGCCAGCTCACCACCAGCGGTCAATGAGCAGTTCTTC

v_call: TRBV20-1
d_call: -
clone_size: many
j_call: TRBJ2-7
cdr3_aa: CSAREGYILYEQYF
cdr3_nt: TGCAGTGCTAGAGAGGGCTATATCTTGTACGAGCAGTACTTC

v_call: TRBV7-9
d_call: TRBD1
clone_size: -
j_call: TRBJ2-1
cdr3_aa: CASSMRDRGEQFF
cdr3_nt: TGTGCCAGCAGCATGCGGGACAGGGGCGAGCAGTTCTTC

v_call: TRBV20-1
d_call: -
clone_size: few
j_call: TRBJ2-5
cdr3_aa: CSASATETQYF
cdr3_nt: TGCAGTGCTAGTGCCACGGAGACCCAGTACTTC

v_call: TRBV20-1
d_call: -
clone_size: few
j_call: TRBJ2-3
cdr3_aa: CSARWATDTQYF
cdr3_nt: TGCAGTGCTAGGTGGGCCACAGATACGCAGTATTTT

v_call: TRBV20-1
d_call: -
clone_size: many
j_call: TRBJ2-5
cdr3_aa: CSAPGIQETQYF
cdr3_nt: TGCAGTGCTCCAGGGATCCAAGAGACCCAGTACTTC

v_call: TRBV4-1
d_call: -
clone_size: few
j_call: TRBJ1-1
cdr3_aa: CASSQVERPKFNTEAFF
cdr3_nt: TGCGCCAGCAGCCAAGTTGAGAGACCGAAATTTAACACTGAAGCTTTCTTT

v_call: TRBV20-1
d_call: -
clone_size: few
j_call: TRBJ2-4
cdr3_aa: CSARSVSKAKNIQYF
cdr3_nt: TGCAGTGCTAGAAGTGTCAGTAAAGCCAAAAACATTCAGTACTTC

v_call: TRBV5-1
d_call: TRBD1
clone_size: few
j_call: TRBJ1-1
cdr3_aa: CASSWGTGVGTEAFF
cdr3_nt: TGCGCCAGCAGCTGGGGGACAGGGGTAGGCACTGAAGCTTTCTTT

v_call: TRBV20-1
d_call: TRBD1
clone_size: -
j_call: TRBJ2-1
cdr3_aa: CSAAGTGDYNEQFF
cdr3_nt: TGCAGTGCCGCGGGGACAGGGGATTACAATGAGCAGTTCTTC

v_call: TRBV12-3/TRBV12-4
d_call: TRBD2
clone_size: many
j_call: TRBJ2-3
cdr3_aa: CASSPRTSGNPDTQYF
cdr3_nt: TGTGCCAGCAGCCCCCGGACTAGCGGGAACCCAGATACGCAGTATTTT

v_call: TRBV5-6
d_call: -
clone_size: many
j_call: TRBJ2-3
cdr3_aa: CASSPGWGDTQYF
cdr3_nt: TGTGCCAGCAGCCCTGGATGGGGCGATACGCAGTATTTT

v_call: TRBV20-1
d_call: -
clone_size: -
j_call: TRBJ2-3
cdr3_aa: CSARDLQGTDTQYF
cdr3_nt: TGCAGTGCTAGAGATTTGCAGGGCACAGATACGCAGTATTTT

v_call: TRBV20-1
d_call: TRBD2
clone_size: few
j_call: TRBJ2-5
cdr3_aa: CSASTSGPVLQETQYF
cdr3_nt: TGCAGTGCTAGCACTAGCGGACCGGTGCTTCAAGAGACCCAGTACTTC

v_call: TRBV4-1
d_call: -
clone_size: -
j_call: TRBJ1-6
cdr3_aa: CASSQVWGSYNSPLHF
cdr3_nt: TGCGCCAGCAGCCAAGTTTGGGGCTCCTATAATTCACCCCTCCACTTT

v_call: TRBV9
d_call: -
clone_size: -
j_call: TRBJ2-5
cdr3_aa: CASSARYVERETQYF
cdr3_nt: TGTGCCAGCAGCGCTCGCTATGTTGAGAGGGAGACCCAGTACTTC